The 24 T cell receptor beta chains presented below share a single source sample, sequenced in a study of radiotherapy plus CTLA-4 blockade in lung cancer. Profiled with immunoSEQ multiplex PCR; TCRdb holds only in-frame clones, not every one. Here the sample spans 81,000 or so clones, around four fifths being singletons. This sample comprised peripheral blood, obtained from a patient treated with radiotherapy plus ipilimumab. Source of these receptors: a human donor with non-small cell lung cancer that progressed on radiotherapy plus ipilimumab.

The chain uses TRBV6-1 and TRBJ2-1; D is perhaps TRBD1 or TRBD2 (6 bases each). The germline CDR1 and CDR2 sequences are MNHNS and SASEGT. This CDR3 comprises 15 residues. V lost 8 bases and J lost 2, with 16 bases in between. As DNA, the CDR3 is TGTGCCAGCCACCCGGGGGCAGCCACCTACAATGAGCAGTTCTTC. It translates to CASHPGAATYNEQFF.

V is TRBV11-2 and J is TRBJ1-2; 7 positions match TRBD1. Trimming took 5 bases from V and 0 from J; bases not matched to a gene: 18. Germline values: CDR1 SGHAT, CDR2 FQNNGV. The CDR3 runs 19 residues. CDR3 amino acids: CASSLARPNTGTANYGYTF. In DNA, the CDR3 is TGTGCCAGCAGCCTCGCCCGTCCTAACACTGGGACAGCTAACTATGGCTACACCTTC.

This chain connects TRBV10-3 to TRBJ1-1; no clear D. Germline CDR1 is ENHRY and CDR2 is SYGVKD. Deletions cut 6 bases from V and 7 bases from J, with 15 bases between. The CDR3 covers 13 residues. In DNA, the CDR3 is TGTGCCATCAGCGGGAACGGGGATAATGAAGCTTTCTTT. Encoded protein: CAISGNGDNEAFF.

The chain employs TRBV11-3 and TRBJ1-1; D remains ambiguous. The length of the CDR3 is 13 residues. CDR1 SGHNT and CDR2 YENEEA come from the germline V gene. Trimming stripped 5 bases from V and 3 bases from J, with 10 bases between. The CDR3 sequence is CASSPGLYTEAFF. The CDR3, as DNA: TGTGCCAGCAGCCCCGGACTCTACACTGAAGCTTTCTTT. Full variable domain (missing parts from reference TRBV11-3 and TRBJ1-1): EAGVVQSPRYKIIEKKQPVAFWCNPISGHNTLYWYLQNLGQGPELLIRYENEEAVDDSQLPKDRFSAERLKGVDSTLKIQPAELGDSAVYLCASSPGLYTEAFFGQGTRLTVV.

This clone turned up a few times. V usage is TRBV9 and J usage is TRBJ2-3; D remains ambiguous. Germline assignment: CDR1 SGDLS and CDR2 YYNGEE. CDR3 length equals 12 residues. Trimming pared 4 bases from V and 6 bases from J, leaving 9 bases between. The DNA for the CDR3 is TGTGCCAGCAGCCCTAGATTCGATACGCAGTATTTT. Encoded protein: CASSPRFDTQYF.

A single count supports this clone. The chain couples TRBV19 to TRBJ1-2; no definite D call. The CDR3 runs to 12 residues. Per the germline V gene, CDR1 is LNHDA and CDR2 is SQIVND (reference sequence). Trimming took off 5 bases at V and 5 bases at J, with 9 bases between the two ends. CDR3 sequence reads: CASSQDLYGYTF. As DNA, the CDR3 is TGTGCCAGTAGTCAAGACTTATATGGCTACACCTTC.

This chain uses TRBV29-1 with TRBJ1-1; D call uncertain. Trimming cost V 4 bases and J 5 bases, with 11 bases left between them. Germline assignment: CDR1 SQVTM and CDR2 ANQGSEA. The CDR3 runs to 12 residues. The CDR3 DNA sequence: TGCAGCGTTGGACTTGGAGGGACTGAAGCTTTCTTT. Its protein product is CSVGLGGTEAFF.

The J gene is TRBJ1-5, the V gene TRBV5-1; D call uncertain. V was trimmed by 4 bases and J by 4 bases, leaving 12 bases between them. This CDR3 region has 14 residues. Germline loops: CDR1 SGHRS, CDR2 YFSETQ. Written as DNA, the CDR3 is TGCGCCAGCAGCAAATTCCCAGGTAATCAGCCCCAGCATTTT. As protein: CASSKFPGNQPQHF.

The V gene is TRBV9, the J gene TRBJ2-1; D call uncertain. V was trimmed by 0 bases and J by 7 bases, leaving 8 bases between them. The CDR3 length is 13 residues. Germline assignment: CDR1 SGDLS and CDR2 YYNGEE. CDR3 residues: CASSVAEVNEQFF. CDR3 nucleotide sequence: TGTGCCAGCAGCGTAGCTGAGGTAAATGAGCAGTTCTTC.

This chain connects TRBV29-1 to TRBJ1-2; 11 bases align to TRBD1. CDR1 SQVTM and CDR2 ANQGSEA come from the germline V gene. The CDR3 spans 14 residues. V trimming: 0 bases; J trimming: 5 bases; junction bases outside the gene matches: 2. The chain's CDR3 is CSVEDRDRGYGYTF. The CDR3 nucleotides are TGCAGCGTTGAAGACCGGGACAGGGGGTATGGCTACACCTTC.

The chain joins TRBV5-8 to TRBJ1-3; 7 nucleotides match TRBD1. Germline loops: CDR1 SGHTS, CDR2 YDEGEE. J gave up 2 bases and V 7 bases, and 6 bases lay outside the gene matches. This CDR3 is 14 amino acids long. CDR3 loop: CASQGGSPGNTIYF. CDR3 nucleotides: TGTGCCAGCCAGGGGGGAAGTCCTGGAAACACCATATATTTT.

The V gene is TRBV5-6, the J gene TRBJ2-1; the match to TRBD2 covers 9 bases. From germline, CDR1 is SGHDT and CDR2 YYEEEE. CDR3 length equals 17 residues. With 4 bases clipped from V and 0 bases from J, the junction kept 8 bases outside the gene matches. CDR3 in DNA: TGTGCCAGCAGCCGAGGACTAGCGTGGAGCTCCTACAATGAGCAGTTCTTC. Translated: CASSRGLAWSSYNEQFF.

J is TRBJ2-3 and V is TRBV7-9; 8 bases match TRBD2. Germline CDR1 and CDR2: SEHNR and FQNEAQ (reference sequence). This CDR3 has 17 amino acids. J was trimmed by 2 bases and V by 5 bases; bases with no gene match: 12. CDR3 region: CASSRRGLGHHTDTQYF. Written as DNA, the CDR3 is TGTGCCAGCAGCCGGAGGGGACTAGGCCACCACACAGATACGCAGTATTTT. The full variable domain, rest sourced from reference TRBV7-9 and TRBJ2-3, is DTGVSQNPRHKITKRGQNVTFRCDPISEHNRLYWYRQTLGQGPEFLTYFQNEAQLEKSRLLSDRFSAERPKGSFSTLEIQRTEQGDSAMYLCASSRRGLGHHTDTQYFGPGTRLTVL.

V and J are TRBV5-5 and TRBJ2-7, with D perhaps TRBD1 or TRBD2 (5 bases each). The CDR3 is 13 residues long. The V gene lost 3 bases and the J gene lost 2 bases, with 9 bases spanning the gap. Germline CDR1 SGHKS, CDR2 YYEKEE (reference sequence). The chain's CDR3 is CASSWDGAYEQYF. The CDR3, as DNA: TGTGCCAGCAGCTGGGACGGAGCCTACGAGCAGTACTTC.

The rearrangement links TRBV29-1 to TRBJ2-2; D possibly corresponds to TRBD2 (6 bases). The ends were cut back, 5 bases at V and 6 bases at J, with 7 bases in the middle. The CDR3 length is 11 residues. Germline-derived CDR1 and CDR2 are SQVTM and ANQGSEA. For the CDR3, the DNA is TGCAGCGTTAGGAGGGCCGGGGAGCTGTTTTTT. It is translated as CSVRRAGELFF.

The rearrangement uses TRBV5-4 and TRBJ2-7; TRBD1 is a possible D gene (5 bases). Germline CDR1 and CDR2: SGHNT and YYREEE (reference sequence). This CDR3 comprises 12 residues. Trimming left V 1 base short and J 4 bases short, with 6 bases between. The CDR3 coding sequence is TGTGCCAGCAGCTTGCAGGGTTACGAGCAGTACTTC. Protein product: CASSLQGYEQYF.

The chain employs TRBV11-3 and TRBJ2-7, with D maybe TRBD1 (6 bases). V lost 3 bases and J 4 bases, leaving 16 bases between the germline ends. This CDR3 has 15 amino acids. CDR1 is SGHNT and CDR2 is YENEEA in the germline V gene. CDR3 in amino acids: CASSFWYEGEYEQYF. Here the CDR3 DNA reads TGTGCCAGCAGCTTTTGGTACGAGGGGGAATACGAGCAGTACTTC.

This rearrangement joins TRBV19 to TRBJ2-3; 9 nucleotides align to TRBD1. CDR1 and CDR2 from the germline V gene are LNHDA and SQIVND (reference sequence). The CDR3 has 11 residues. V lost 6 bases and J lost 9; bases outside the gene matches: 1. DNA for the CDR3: TGTGCCAGTAGAGGGACAGGGACGCAGTATTTT. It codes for CASRGTGTQYF.

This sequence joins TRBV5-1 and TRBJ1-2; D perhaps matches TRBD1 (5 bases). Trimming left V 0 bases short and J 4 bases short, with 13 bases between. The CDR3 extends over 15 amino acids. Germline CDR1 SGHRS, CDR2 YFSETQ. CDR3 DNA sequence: TGCGCCAGCAGCTTGGTCGGGGGGGAAGGCTATGGCTACACCTTC. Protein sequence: CASSLVGGEGYGYTF.

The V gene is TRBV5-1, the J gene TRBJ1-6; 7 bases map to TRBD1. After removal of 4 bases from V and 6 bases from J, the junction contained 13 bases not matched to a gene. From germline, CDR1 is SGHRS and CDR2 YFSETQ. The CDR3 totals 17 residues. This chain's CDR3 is CASSRRGEGTANSPLHF. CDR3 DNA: TGCGCCAGCAGCCGCAGGGGGGAAGGGACAGCTAATTCACCCCTCCACTTT.

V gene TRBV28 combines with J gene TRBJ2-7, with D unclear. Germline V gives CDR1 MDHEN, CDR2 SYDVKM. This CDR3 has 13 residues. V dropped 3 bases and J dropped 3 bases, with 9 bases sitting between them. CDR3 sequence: CASSFGSLYEQYF. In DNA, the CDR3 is TGTGCCAGCAGTTTCGGCAGCCTCTACGAGCAGTACTTC.

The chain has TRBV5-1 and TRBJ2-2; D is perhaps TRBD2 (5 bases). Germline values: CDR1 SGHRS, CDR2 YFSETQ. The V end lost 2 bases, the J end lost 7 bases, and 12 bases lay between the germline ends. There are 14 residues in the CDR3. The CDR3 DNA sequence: TGCGCCAGCAGCTTCCAGCGGATAGACGGGGAGCTGTTTTTT. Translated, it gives CASSFQRIDGELFF.

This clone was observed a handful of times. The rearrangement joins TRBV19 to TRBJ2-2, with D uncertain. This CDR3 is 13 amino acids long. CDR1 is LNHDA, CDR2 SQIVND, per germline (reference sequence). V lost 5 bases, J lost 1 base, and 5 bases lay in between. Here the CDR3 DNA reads TGTGCCAGTAGTTGGCAGAACACCGGGGAGCTGTTTTTT. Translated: CASSWQNTGELFF. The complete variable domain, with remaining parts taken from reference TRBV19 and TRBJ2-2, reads DGGITQSPKYLFRKEGQNVTLSCEQNLNHDAMYWYRQDPGQGLRLIYYSQIVNDFQKGDIAEGYSVSREKKESFPLTVTSAQKNPTAFYLCASSWQNTGELFFGEGSRLTVL.

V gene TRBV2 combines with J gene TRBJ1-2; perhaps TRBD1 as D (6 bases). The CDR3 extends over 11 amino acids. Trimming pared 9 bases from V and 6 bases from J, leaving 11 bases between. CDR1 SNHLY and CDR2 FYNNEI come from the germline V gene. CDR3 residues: CARNREDGYTF. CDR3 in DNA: TGTGCCAGGAACAGGGAAGATGGCTACACCTTC.